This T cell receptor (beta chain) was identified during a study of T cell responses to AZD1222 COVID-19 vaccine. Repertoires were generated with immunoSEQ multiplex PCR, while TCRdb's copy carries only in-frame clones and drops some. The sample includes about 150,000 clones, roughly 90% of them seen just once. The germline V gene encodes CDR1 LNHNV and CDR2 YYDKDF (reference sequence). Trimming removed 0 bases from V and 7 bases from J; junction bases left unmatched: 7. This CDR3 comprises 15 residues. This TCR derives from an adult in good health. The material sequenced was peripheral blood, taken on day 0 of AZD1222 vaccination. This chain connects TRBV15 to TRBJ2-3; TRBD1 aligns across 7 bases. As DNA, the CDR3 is TGTGCCACCAGCAGAGAAAGACAGGGTTTGAATACGCAGTATTTT. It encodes CATSRERQGLNTQYF.